This TCR beta chain was recorded in a study of blood T cell repertoires in COVID-19. Whole-study context: Spain, Italy and the United States supplied samples that represented acute and convalescent COVID-19.

Seattle researchers signed up patients amid active infection and tracked them longitudinally. Original handling: Amplified reference gene primers provided the basis for estimating nucleated cell counts. Assay: immunoSEQ multiplex PCR; the TCRdb copy retains only in-frame clones and omits some. V, J and clone size are taken as reported in that table, and D and trimming were inferred from the DNA itself. The table has roughly 160,000 clones, over 80% seen once. Looked up from germline, CDR1 is KGHDR and CDR2 is SFDVKD. V trimming: 3 bases; J trimming: 6 bases; junction bases outside the gene matches: 10. The CDR3 has 17 amino acids.

The chain carries TRBV24-1 and TRBJ2-2; TRBD1 matches 9 bases. The sequenced material came from peripheral blood. This receptor was identified in a woman older than 75 with COVID-19, enrolled during active disease. This CDR3 is CATSDPSPGQGAGELFF. The CDR3 nucleotides are TGTGCCACCAGTGATCCTTCTCCGGGACAGGGCGCCGGGGAGCTGTTTTTT.